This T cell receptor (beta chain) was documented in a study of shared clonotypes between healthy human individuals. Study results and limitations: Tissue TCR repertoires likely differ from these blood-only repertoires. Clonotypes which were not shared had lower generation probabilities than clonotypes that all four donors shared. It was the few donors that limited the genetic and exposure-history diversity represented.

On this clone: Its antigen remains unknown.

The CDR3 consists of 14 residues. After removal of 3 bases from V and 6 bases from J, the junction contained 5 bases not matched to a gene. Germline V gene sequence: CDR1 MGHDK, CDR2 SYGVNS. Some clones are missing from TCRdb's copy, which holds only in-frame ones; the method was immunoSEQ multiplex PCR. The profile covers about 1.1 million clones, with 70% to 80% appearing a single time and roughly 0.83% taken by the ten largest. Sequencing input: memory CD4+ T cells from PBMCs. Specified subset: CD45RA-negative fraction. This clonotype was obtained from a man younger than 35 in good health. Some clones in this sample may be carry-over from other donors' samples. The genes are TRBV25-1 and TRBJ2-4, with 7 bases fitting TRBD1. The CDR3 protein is CASSETGWGNIQYF. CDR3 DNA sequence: TGTGCCAGCAGTGAGACAGGGTGGGGAAACATTCAGTACTTC.